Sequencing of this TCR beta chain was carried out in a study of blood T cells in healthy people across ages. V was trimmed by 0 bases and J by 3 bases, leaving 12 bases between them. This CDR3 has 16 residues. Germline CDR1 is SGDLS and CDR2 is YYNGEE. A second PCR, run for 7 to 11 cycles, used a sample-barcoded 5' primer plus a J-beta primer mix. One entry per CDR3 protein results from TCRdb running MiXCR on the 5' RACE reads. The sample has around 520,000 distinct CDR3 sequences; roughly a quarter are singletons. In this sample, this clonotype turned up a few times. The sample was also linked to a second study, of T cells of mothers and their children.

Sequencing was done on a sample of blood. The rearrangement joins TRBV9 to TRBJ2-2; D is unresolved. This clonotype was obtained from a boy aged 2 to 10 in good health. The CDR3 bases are TGTGCCAGCAGCGTAGCTTTTCGGGTTGACACCGGGGAGCTGTTTTTT. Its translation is CASSVAFRVDTGELFF. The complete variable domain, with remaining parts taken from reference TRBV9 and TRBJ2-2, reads DSGVTQTPKHLITATGQRVTLRCSPRSGDLSVYWYQQSLDQGLQFLIQYYNGEERAKGNILERFSAQQFPDLHSELNLSSLELGDSALYFCASSVAFRVDTGELFFGEGSRLTVL.